The text below deals with one T cell receptor (beta chain). The data are from a study of cytomegalovirus exposure and HLA in healthy donors. It was with 60 Vbeta and 13 Jbeta primers that the PCR ran. The data were produced by immunoSEQ multiplex PCR, yet TCRdb's version contains in-frame clones alone and is incomplete. The sample lists some 100,000 clones, roughly 84% occurring once. The CDR3 covers 16 residues. The germline CDR1 and CDR2 sequences are SGHAT and FQNNGV. V was shortened by 5 bases and J by 6 bases, with 19 bases between the two germline ends. The sequenced material came from PBMCs. The sequence derives from a woman under 30 in good health and CMV-seronegative. The chain combines TRBV11-2 with TRBJ2-2; tentatively, D is TRBD2 (5 bases). The CDR3 DNA is TGTGCCAGCAGCCCCAGCGGCCCAAGGGCGCCCGGGGAGCTGTTTTTT. Translation gives CASSPSGPRAPGELFF.